Below, 21 T cell receptor beta chains from the same sample are listed, as sequenced in a study of blood T cells in healthy people across ages. A second PCR of roughly 7 to 11 cycles used a sample-barcoded 5' primer and a J-beta primer mix. TCRdb called the 5' RACE reads again in MiXCR, with one record for every CDR3 protein. The table records 650,000 to 800,000 distinct CDR3 sequences, roughly 44% of them present only once. What was sequenced was blood. These receptors originate from a man aged 55 to 70 in good health.

The chain couples TRBV5-1 to TRBJ2-5, with D hard to call. Germline loops: CDR1 SGHRS, CDR2 YFSETQ. Trimming removed 1 base from V and 1 base from J, with 14 bases in between. The CDR3 length is 16 residues. The CDR3 protein is CASSLLVSDLQETQYF. CDR3 nucleotide sequence: TGCGCCAGCAGCTTGCTCGTTTCTGACCTCCAAGAGACCCAGTACTTC.

The chain carries TRBV4-1 and TRBJ2-3, with D possibly being TRBD1 or TRBD2 (5 bases each). With 1 base removed from V and 3 bases from J, the gap between germline ends came to 8 bases. The CDR3 covers 14 residues. The V gene's germline CDR1 is MGHRA and CDR2 YSYEKL. The CDR3 DNA reads as TGCGCCAGCAGCCAAGTTGAGGGGACAGATACGCAGTATTTT. Translating it yields CASSQVEGTDTQYF.

The chain combines TRBV6-2 or TRBV6-3 with TRBJ2-3, with TRBD1 matching 7 bases. Germline-derived CDR1 and CDR2 are MNHEY and SVGEGT. The CDR3 extends over 13 amino acids. With 6 bases clipped from V and 5 bases from J, the junction kept 5 bases outside the gene matches. This CDR3 reads CASSASGGDTQYF. The DNA of the CDR3 is TGTGCCAGCAGCGCCTCAGGGGGAGATACGCAGTATTTT.

The chain employs TRBV18 and TRBJ1-5; no reliable D call. V was trimmed by 2 bases and J by 7 bases, leaving 9 bases between them. CDR3 length: 13 residues. Germline CDR1 reads KGHSH; CDR2 reads LQKENI. CDR3 nucleotide sequence: TGTGCCAGCTCACCAGGGGAGAGCCAGCCCCAGCATTTT. Its protein product is CASSPGESQPQHF.

The chain is built from TRBV18 and TRBJ2-3; D gene ambiguous. V lost 4 bases and J lost 4, with 12 bases in between. The CDR3 contains 14 residues. Per germline, CDR1 KGHSH and CDR2 LQKENI. The DNA of the CDR3 is TGTGCCAGCTCACTCCTGACGGTGGCAGATACGCAGTATTTT. Translation: CASSLLTVADTQYF. Combining the CDR3 with reference TRBV18 and TRBJ2-3 gives the whole variable domain NAGVMQNPRHLVRRRGQEARLRCSPMKGHSHVYWYRQLPEEGLKFMVYLQKENIIDESGMPKERFSAEFPKEGPSILRIQQVVRGDSAAYFCASSLLTVADTQYFGPGTRLTVL.

The V and J genes are TRBV28 and TRBJ2-2, with TRBD1 matching over 10 bases. CDR1 MDHEN and CDR2 SYDVKM come from the germline V gene. CDR3 length: 17 residues. The V segment lost 5 bases and the J segment 6 bases; nucleotides outside the gene matches: 12. The CDR3 is CASSARGGTGAPGELFF. CDR3 in DNA: TGTGCCAGCAGTGCCAGAGGAGGGACAGGGGCCCCCGGGGAGCTGTTTTTT.

For this clonotype: The junction does not match germline at one end; this may be a read error. The chain recombines TRBV12-3 or TRBV12-4 with TRBJ2-6; 8 bases align to TRBD1. The CDR3 loop spans 16 amino acids. The CDR3 reads CAGSSTGVAGANVLTF. CDR3 DNA sequence: TGTGCCGGCAGCTCGACAGGGGTTGCTGGGGCCAACGTCCTGACTTTC.

The genes are TRBV7-2 and TRBJ2-1; the D gene is possibly TRBD2 (6 bases). Near its end, the DNA agrees better with TRBJ2-7, so the J call may be wrong. CDR1 SGHTA and CDR2 FQGNSA come from the germline V gene. The CDR3 totals 16 residues. In DNA, the CDR3 is TGTGCCAGCAGCTTAGCTGGCGGGATCTCCTACAATGAGCAGTACTTC. This encodes CASSLAGGISYNEQYF.

Notes on this clonotype: The junction departs from germline at one end; a sequencing error may be responsible. This sequence joins TRBV5-1 and TRBJ1-5; 8 positions match TRBD1. Per germline, CDR1 SGHRS and CDR2 YFSETQ. This CDR3 has 17 residues. The DNA of the CDR3 is TGCGCCAGCAGCTTGGGGACAGGGAGCGACATCAATCAACCCCAGCATTTT. Translated: CASSLGTGSDINQPQHF. Full variable domain (rest looked up from reference TRBV5-1 and TRBJ1-5): KAGVTQTPRYLIKTRGQQVTLSCSPISGHRSVSWYQQTPGQGLQFLFEYFSETQRNKGNFPGRFSGRQFSNSRSEMNVSTLELGDSALYLCASSLGTGSDINQPQHFGDGTRLSIL.

Written as DNA, the CDR3 is TGTGCCAGCAGCTCACACAGGGGCTTGGTACGGGGGGCCAACGTCCTGACTTTC. It specifies CASSSHRGLVRGANVLTF. V usage is TRBV7-6 and J usage is TRBJ2-6; TRBD1 matches at 7 bases. CDR3 length: 18 residues. CDR1 is SGHVS, CDR2 FNYEAQ, per germline. V shed 4 bases and J 4 bases; nucleotides not matched to a gene: 13.

The chain recombines TRBV7-9 with TRBJ2-5; D uncertain. The CDR3 has 12 residues. V was trimmed by 5 bases and J by 11 bases, leaving 15 bases between them. Per the germline V gene, CDR1 is SEHNR and CDR2 is FQNEAQ (reference sequence). The DNA of the CDR3 is TGTGCCAGCAGCCCCACAGTGGGTGAGCAGTACTTC. This gives the protein CASSPTVGEQYF.

This rearrangement joins TRBV7-2 to TRBJ2-1; possibly TRBD2 for D (5 bases). The CDR3 contains 15 residues. Germline V gene sequence: CDR1 SGHTA, CDR2 FQGNSA. V dropped 5 bases and J dropped 9 bases, with 20 bases sitting between them. DNA of the CDR3: TGTGCCAGCAGCCTTCAACCCCCGGGGAGCGGTGAGCAGTTCTTC. Protein product: CASSLQPPGSGEQFF.

The chain couples TRBV18 to TRBJ2-2; 10 bases are shared with TRBD1. The CDR3 is 16 amino acids. J was trimmed by 5 bases and V by 3 bases; bases with no gene match: 6. Germline CDR1 is KGHSH and CDR2 is LQKENI. CDR3 loop: CASSPPTGGWTGELFF. CDR3 in DNA: TGTGCCAGCTCACCCCCGACAGGGGGCTGGACCGGGGAGCTGTTTTTT.

This clonotype was counted a few times. The CDR3 DNA reads TGTGCCACCAGTGATTTCGGCGGGGCCACCTACGAGCAGTACTTC. Translated: CATSDFGGATYEQYF. This chain connects TRBV24-1 to TRBJ2-7; D perhaps matches TRBD2 (6 bases). The CDR3 contains 15 residues. CDR1 and CDR2 (germline): KGHDR, SFDVKD. Trimming shortened V by 1 base and J by 2 bases, and 11 bases separated the two germline ends.

This chain uses TRBV6-2 or TRBV6-3 with TRBJ2-7; D may correspond to TRBD1 or TRBD2 (6 bases each). Germline lookup yields CDR1 MNHEY and CDR2 SVGEGT. The germline V and J ends were trimmed by 6 bases and 2 bases, with 17 bases remaining between them. The CDR3 sequence is 15 residues long. The CDR3 region is CASRTMGGITYEQYF. Written as DNA, the CDR3 is TGTGCCAGCAGAACGATGGGGGGCATTACCTACGAGCAGTACTTC.

V is TRBV9 and J is TRBJ2-1; a possible D gene is TRBD2 (5 bases). Germline CDR1 SGDLS, CDR2 YYNGEE. Trimming cost V 2 bases and J 0 bases, with 15 bases left between them. This CDR3 is 17 amino acids long. The CDR3 DNA sequence: TGTGCCAGCAGCGTTGCGGAGCGGACGAGCTCCTACAATGAGCAGTTCTTC. The encoded protein is CASSVAERTSSYNEQFF.

The CDR3 region has the DNA TGCACCCCTACTAGGGCAGGGAGCTCCTACAATGAGCAGTTCTTC. This encodes CTPTRAGSSYNEQFF. This sequence joins TRBV20-1 and TRBJ2-1; D may correspond to TRBD1 or TRBD2 (5 bases each). The CDR3 spans 15 residues. Per germline, CDR1 DFQATT and CDR2 SNEGSKA (reference sequence).

The table lists this clonotype with a count of one. This sequence joins TRBV7-8 and TRBJ2-7; D unresolved. The V end was cut by 4 bases, the J end by 0 bases, with 7 bases between. Per germline, CDR1 SGHVS and CDR2 FQNEAQ. The CDR3 totals 13 residues. This chain's CDR3 is CASSSRASYEQYF. For the CDR3, the DNA is TGTGCCAGCAGCTCCAGAGCCTCCTACGAGCAGTACTTC.

On this clonotype itself: A read error may explain this, as a much larger clone is one base away. This rearrangement joins TRBV12-3 or TRBV12-4 to TRBJ2-7; tentatively, D is TRBD2 (5 bases). This CDR3 region has 14 residues. DNA of the CDR3: TGTGCCGGCAGGCGGACTGGTAGCTCCTACGAGCAGTACTTC. It specifies CAGRRTGSSYEQYF.

DNA of the CDR3: TGTGCCAGCAGTTATCGTAGCGGGGGGGCTAAGGAGCAGTTCTTC. Protein sequence: CASSYRSGGAKEQFF. V is TRBV6-2 or TRBV6-3 and J is TRBJ2-1, with 11 bases fitting TRBD2. Germline lookup yields CDR1 MNHEY and CDR2 SVGEGT. Trimming cost V 3 bases and J 10 bases; bases outside gene matches: 8. The CDR3 runs to 15 residues.

The chain has TRBV7-8 and TRBJ2-4; D is possibly TRBD1 (6 bases). Germline V lookup: CDR1 SGHVS, CDR2 FQNEAQ. The CDR3 is 16 amino acids. Trimming took off 5 bases at V and 3 bases at J, with 17 bases between the two ends. Here the CDR3 DNA reads TGTGCCAGCAGCCCCTCTACAGGGTCGGGCAAAAACATTCAGTACTTC. This codes for CASSPSTGSGKNIQYF.